These 31 T cell receptor beta chains were all obtained from the same sample, sequenced in a study of human T cells and chemical hapten exposure. MiXCR, applied by TCRdb to the RACE reads, yields one record per CDR3 protein. The data hold some 79,000 distinct CDR3 sequences, with 10% to 14% observed a single time. Stated time point: patch test 3, about 24 weeks after DPC sensitization. As for treatment: therapeutic diphenylcyclopropenone sensitization with weekly scalp DPC. The sample was whole blood, taken in connection with sensitization to the hapten diphenylcyclopropenone (DPC). All receptors derive from a woman aged 45-60 years with alopecia areata. Some clones in this sample may be carry-over from other donors' samples.

The table lists this clonotype with a few counts. This chain uses TRBV7-8 with TRBJ2-5; either TRBD1 or TRBD2 may fit D (6 bases each). The ends were cut back, 1 base at V and 2 bases at J, with 14 bases in the middle. This CDR3 contains 16 residues. Germline CDR1 reads SGHVS; CDR2 reads FQNEAQ. CDR3 DNA sequence: TGTGCCAGCAGCTTAGAGGCTGGGGGGCCTCAAGAGACCCAGTACTTC. Its translation: CASSLEAGGPQETQYF.

V is TRBV20-1 and J is TRBJ2-7; perhaps TRBD2 as D (5 bases). This CDR3 has 14 amino acids. Germline V gene sequence: CDR1 DFQATT, CDR2 SNEGSKA (reference sequence). V lost 2 bases, J lost 2 bases, and 13 bases lay in between. CDR3 in amino acids: CSARIGGPAYEQYF. As DNA, the CDR3 is TGCAGTGCTAGAATCGGCGGGCCTGCCTACGAGCAGTACTTC.

This clonotype was seen a few times. CDR3 sequence reads: CASSLGSSGIYYNEQFF. The DNA for the CDR3 is TGTGCCAGCAGTTTAGGGAGTAGCGGGATTTACTACAATGAGCAGTTCTTC. The V and J genes are TRBV12-3 or TRBV12-4 and TRBJ2-1; 8 bases map to TRBD2. There are 17 residues in the CDR3. V dropped 1 base and J dropped 3; count of bases not matched to a gene: 8.

This clonotype occurred many times. The chain links TRBV27 to TRBJ1-4; no reliable D call. This CDR3 contains 15 residues. Trimming removed 0 bases from V and 8 bases from J, with 13 bases in between. Germline loops: CDR1 MNHEY, CDR2 SMNVEV (reference sequence). The CDR3 is CASSLSTREGEKLFF. CDR3 DNA sequence: TGTGCCAGCAGTTTATCGACAAGAGAAGGAGAAAAACTGTTTTTT.

V is TRBV2 and J is TRBJ2-4; TRBD2 matches 8 bases. The CDR3 has 14 residues. The germline V gene encodes CDR1 SNHLY and CDR2 FYNNEI. J was trimmed by 7 bases and V by 3 bases; bases with no gene match: 5. The CDR3 nucleotides read TGTGCCAGCAGTGAGACGGGAGGGCCTAACATTCAGTACTTC. Its translation is CASSETGGPNIQYF.

This clonotype was seen repeatedly, ten times or more. J is TRBJ2-7 and V is TRBV5-6, with D tentatively TRBD1 (6 bases). Germline-derived CDR1 and CDR2 are SGHDT and YYEEEE. V was cut by 4 bases and J by 0 bases, with 11 bases left in between. The length of the CDR3 is 14 residues. DNA of the CDR3: TGTGCCAGCAGCCCGACGGACAGCTCCTACGAGCAGTACTTC. It yields the protein CASSPTDSSYEQYF. Based on the CDR3 plus reference TRBV5-6 and TRBJ2-7, the full variable domain is DAGVTQSPTHLIKTRGQQVTLRCSPKSGHDTVSWYQQALGQGPQFIFQYYEEEERQRGNFPDRFSGHQFPNYSSELNVNALLLGDSALYLCASSPTDSSYEQYFGPGTRLTVT.

J is TRBJ2-3 and V is TRBV19; D ambiguous. V lost 3 bases to trimming and J lost 0 bases, with 10 bases between them. Germline-derived CDR1 and CDR2 are LNHDA and SQIVND (reference sequence). The length of the CDR3 is 15 residues. CDR3: CASSMLTASTDTQYF. CDR3 sequence (DNA): TGTGCCAGTAGTATGCTTACTGCCAGCACAGATACGCAGTATTTT.

At least ten counts were recorded for this clonotype. The V gene is TRBV29-1, the J gene TRBJ2-7; a possible D gene is TRBD1 (6 bases). Trimming took off 4 bases at V and 3 bases at J, with 16 bases between the two ends. This CDR3 is 14 amino acids long. CDR1 and CDR2 (germline): SQVTM, ANQGSEA. The CDR3: CSVVRDKGSYEQYF. DNA for the CDR3: TGCAGCGTTGTCCGGGACAAGGGAAGCTACGAGCAGTACTTC.

In its sample, this clonotype was seen many times. V is TRBV5-1 and J is TRBJ2-3; D not certain. The germline CDR1 and CDR2 sequences are SGHRS and YFSETQ. V dropped 1 base and J dropped 5 bases, with 14 bases sitting between them. The CDR3 extends over 15 amino acids. CDR3 DNA: TGCGCCAGCAGCTTGTCGCCCCCTCCGGGAGATACGCAGTATTTT. Its translation: CASSLSPPPGDTQYF.

The CDR3 nucleotides are TGCAGTGCTAGAGGGTGGGGACTAGCGGGAGCCTACAATGAGCAGTTCTTC. Protein: CSARGWGLAGAYNEQFF. This chain joins TRBV20-1 and TRBJ2-1, with TRBD2 identical over 14 bases. The germline CDR1 and CDR2 sequences are DFQATT and SNEGSKA (reference sequence). This CDR3 has 17 residues. Trimming took 1 base from V and 2 from J; bases not matched to a gene: 4.

The table lists this clonotype with many counts. The J gene is TRBJ2-3, the V gene TRBV20-1, with 10 bases that match TRBD2. The germline V gene has CDR1 DFQATT and CDR2 SNEGSKA (reference sequence). This CDR3 has 16 residues. The ends lost 0 bases at V and 4 bases at J; junction bases unmatched: 7. The CDR3 reads CSARDPASGSADTQYF. The DNA for the CDR3 is TGCAGTGCTAGAGATCCGGCTAGCGGGAGCGCAGATACGCAGTATTTT.

The table lists this clonotype with many counts. This chain links TRBV6-2 or TRBV6-3 with TRBJ2-7; 10 bases map to TRBD2. Germline loops: CDR1 MNHEY, CDR2 SVGEGT. The CDR3 is 18 residues long. Trimming took 4 bases from V and 5 from J; bases not matched to a gene: 17. CDR3 nucleotides: TGTGCCAGCAGTTTTTCCACTAGCGGGGATTGGAGCCTCCACGAGCAGTACTTC. Its protein product is CASSFSTSGDWSLHEQYF.

This clonotype was recorded a few times. J is TRBJ2-6 and V is TRBV7-6; weak D call: TRBD1 (6 bases). The CDR3 has 15 residues. The V end lost 5 bases, the J end lost 2 bases, and 10 bases lay between the germline ends. In germline, CDR1 is SGHVS, CDR2 FNYEAQ. In DNA form, the CDR3 reads TGTGCCAGCAGCCCGAACAGGGCTGGGGCCAACGTCCTGACTTTC. Protein: CASSPNRAGANVLTF.

This clonotype was detected many times. This chain joins TRBV11-2 and TRBJ1-5; the match to TRBD1 covers 8 bases. V dropped 5 bases and J dropped 9; count of bases not matched to a gene: 6. Germline-derived CDR1 and CDR2 are SGHAT and FQNNGV. The CDR3 totals 13 residues. The CDR3 loop reads CASSPGQGRPQHF. The CDR3 region has the DNA TGTGCCAGCAGCCCTGGACAGGGCCGGCCCCAGCATTTT. Combining the CDR3 with reference TRBV11-2 and TRBJ1-5 gives the whole variable domain EAGVAQSPRYKIIEKRQSVAFWCNPISGHATLYWYQQILGQGPKLLIQFQNNGVVDDSQLPKDRFSAERLKGVDSTLKIQPAKLEDSAVYLCASSPGQGRPQHFGDGTRLSIL.

This clonotype was seen at least ten times. In nucleotides, the CDR3 is TGCGCCAGCAGCCCAGGGCGAAATTCACCCCTCCACTTT. Translation gives CASSPGRNSPLHF. The rearrangement uses TRBV4-1 and TRBJ1-6; TRBD1 is a possible D gene (5 bases). Germline lookup yields CDR1 MGHRA and CDR2 YSYEKL. The CDR3 loop spans 13 amino acids. Trimming removed 4 bases from V and 7 bases from J, with 8 bases in between.

This clonotype was found a few times. The chain has TRBV5-1 and TRBJ2-3; D not resolved. Germline CDR1 SGHRS, CDR2 YFSETQ. CDR3 length: 13 amino acids. V lost 0 bases and J 4 bases, leaving 6 bases between the germline ends. CDR3 amino acids: CASSLGRADTQYF. In DNA form, the CDR3 reads TGCGCCAGCAGCTTGGGTCGCGCAGATACGCAGTATTTT.

The chain uses TRBV20-1 and TRBJ2-1; 10 bases agree with TRBD2. The germline V gene encodes CDR1 DFQATT and CDR2 SNEGSKA (reference sequence). V dropped 5 bases and J dropped 9; count of bases not matched to a gene: 13. The CDR3 is 15 amino acids. CDR3 amino acids: CSAEKREGPHGEQFF. DNA for the CDR3: TGCAGTGCTGAAAAGCGGGAGGGCCCACACGGTGAGCAGTTCTTC.

This clonotype was picked up a small number of times. The chain joins TRBV3-1 to TRBJ2-5, with 8 bases that match TRBD1. Germline-derived CDR1 and CDR2 are LGHDT and YNNKEL (reference sequence). The CDR3 is made up of 14 amino acids. The V segment lost 4 bases and the J segment 5 bases; nucleotides outside the gene matches: 6. The CDR3 region is CASSLSRGLETQYF. The CDR3 bases are TGTGCCAGCAGCCTATCCAGGGGGCTGGAGACCCAGTACTTC.

In its sample, this clonotype was seen many times. The rearrangement links TRBV19 to TRBJ2-7; 14 bases agree with TRBD2. Germline assignment: CDR1 LNHDA and CDR2 SQIVND (reference sequence). V gave up 3 bases and J gave up 6 bases; unmatched junction bases: 19. The CDR3 has 20 amino acids. This CDR3 reads CASSMPFSGTSGRTKSEQYF. DNA for the CDR3: TGTGCCAGTAGTATGCCCTTTTCCGGGACTAGCGGGAGAACGAAGAGCGAGCAGTACTTC.

This clonotype was found many times. This chain joins TRBV12-3 or TRBV12-4 and TRBJ1-5; TRBD1 agrees at 7 bases. J gave up 1 base and V 2 bases, and 2 bases lay outside the gene matches. The CDR3 is 15 amino acids. For the CDR3, the DNA is TGTGCCAGCAGTTTAAGCAGGGGGAGCAATCAGCCCCAGCATTTT. Translation: CASSLSRGSNQPQHF.

The chain uses TRBV3-1 and TRBJ2-7, with a weak D call TRBD1 (5 bases). Germline values: CDR1 LGHDT, CDR2 YNNKEL (reference sequence). Trimming removed 3 bases from V and 5 bases from J, with 14 bases in between. The CDR3 has 14 amino acids. Here the CDR3 DNA reads TGTGCCAGCAGCCATCGACAGTTTTTGGACGAGCAGTACTTC. It yields the protein CASSHRQFLDEQYF.

There are many counts of this clonotype. The chain is built from TRBV30 and TRBJ1-1; TRBD1 matches 7 bases. CDR1 is GTSNPN, CDR2 SVGIG, per germline (reference sequence). The CDR3 is made up of 15 amino acids. With 0 bases clipped from V and 2 bases from J, the junction kept 6 bases outside the gene matches. The DNA for the CDR3 is TGTGCCTGGAGTGTAAAGACAGGGAGAAACACTGAAGCTTTCTTT. Translating it yields CAWSVKTGRNTEAFF. Full variable domain (outside the CDR3, taken from reference TRBV30 and TRBJ1-1): SQTIHQWPATLVQPVGSPLSLECTVEGTSNPNLYWYRQAAGRGLQLLFYSVGIGQISSEVPQNLSASRPQDRQFILSSKKLLLSDSGFYLCAWSVKTGRNTEAFFGQGTRLTVV.

The chain combines TRBV5-1 with TRBJ2-3; D is unresolved. V was shortened by 3 bases and J by 0 bases, with 14 bases between the two germline ends. The CDR3 is 16 amino acids. From germline, CDR1 is SGHRS and CDR2 YFSETQ. This chain's CDR3 is CASSSLTLPSTDTQYF. The CDR3 DNA follows: TGCGCCAGCAGCTCGCTGACTCTACCTAGCACAGATACGCAGTATTTT.

This clonotype was observed many times. This chain uses TRBV10-3 with TRBJ2-1; 9 nucleotides agree with TRBD2. Per germline, CDR1 ENHRY and CDR2 SYGVKD. The CDR3 is 14 amino acids. Germline trimming cut 4 bases from V and 8 bases from J; bases unmatched to any gene: 6. The CDR3 loop is CAISGTSELHEQFF. Written as DNA, the CDR3 is TGTGCCATCAGTGGGACTAGCGAGTTACATGAGCAGTTCTTC.

This clonotype was observed at least ten times. This chain connects TRBV7-9 to TRBJ2-5, with 12 bases matching TRBD1. CDR1 and CDR2 from the germline V gene are SEHNR and FQNEAQ (reference sequence). V lost 5 bases and J lost 1; bases outside the gene matches: 5. This CDR3 has 16 residues. The CDR3 DNA reads TGTGCCAGCAGCCCTGGGGACAGGGGGCCCCAAGAGACCCAGTACTTC. Protein sequence: CASSPGDRGPQETQYF. Full variable domain (outside the CDR3, taken from reference TRBV7-9 and TRBJ2-5): DTGVSQNPRHKITKRGQNVTFRCDPISEHNRLYWYRQTLGQGPEFLTYFQNEAQLEKSRLLSDRFSAERPKGSFSTLEIQRTEQGDSAMYLCASSPGDRGPQETQYFGPGTRLLVL.

This clonotype showed up just a few times. The genes are TRBV6-2 or TRBV6-3 and TRBJ2-7; no definite D call. Trimming took off 2 bases at V and 1 base at J, with 15 bases between the two ends. The germline V gene encodes CDR1 MNHEY and CDR2 SVGEGT. The CDR3 is made up of 16 amino acids. CDR3 amino acids: CASSYAQASNSYEQYF. The CDR3 DNA reads as TGTGCCAGCAGTTACGCCCAGGCGAGTAATTCCTACGAGCAGTACTTC.

The table lists this clonotype with many counts. CDR3 sequence (DNA): TGTGCCAGCAGCATACGGACAGCCCATGATGGGGGCTACACCTTC. Protein product: CASSIRTAHDGGYTF. The chain employs TRBV7-8 and TRBJ1-2; a weak D match, TRBD1 (6 bases). The ends were cut back, 5 bases at V and 8 bases at J, with 21 bases in the middle. From germline, CDR1 is SGHVS and CDR2 FQNEAQ. The CDR3 runs 15 residues.

This clonotype was counted at least ten times. The chain links TRBV12-3 or TRBV12-4 to TRBJ2-7; maybe TRBD2 (5 bases). With 4 bases removed from V and 2 bases from J, the gap between germline ends came to 6 bases. CDR3 length: 12 amino acids. DNA of the CDR3: TGTGCCAGCAGTTCCGGGGCCTACGAGCAGTACTTC. It codes for CASSSGAYEQYF.

There are a few counts of this clonotype. J is TRBJ2-7 and V is TRBV7-6; 8 positions agree with TRBD1. Per the germline V gene, CDR1 is SGHVS and CDR2 is FNYEAQ. The ends lost 5 bases at V and 5 bases at J; junction bases unmatched: 11. This CDR3 contains 15 residues. This CDR3 is CASSPLGQDLDEQYF. CDR3 coding DNA: TGTGCCAGCAGCCCTTTGGGACAGGACCTGGACGAGCAGTACTTC.

This clonotype was observed many times. V usage is TRBV30 and J usage is TRBJ2-2, with D uncertain. V lost 1 base and J lost 6, with 9 bases in between. CDR3 size: 13 residues. Germline values: CDR1 GTSNPN, CDR2 SVGIG (reference sequence). The CDR3 sequence: CAWSEDRSGELFF. The CDR3 nucleotides read TGTGCCTGGAGTGAAGACCGCTCCGGGGAGCTGTTTTTT.

Ten or more counts support this clonotype. The genes are TRBV20-1 and TRBJ1-2; 9 bases are a match to TRBD1. This CDR3 is 14 amino acids long. With 3 bases clipped from V and 7 bases from J, the junction kept 9 bases outside the gene matches. Germline values: CDR1 DFQATT, CDR2 SNEGSKA (reference sequence). CDR3 sequence: CSARHDRGRAGYTF. In DNA form, the CDR3 reads TGCAGTGCTAGGCACGACAGGGGGAGGGCTGGCTACACCTTC.